The 21 T cell receptor beta chains below were found in one sample sequenced in a study of cytomegalovirus exposure and HLA in healthy donors (dated by TCRdb to about 2017). The library relied on the immunoSEQ multiplex PCR assay. The multiplex PCR relied on a mix of 60 forward primers for TCR Vbeta segments and 13 reverse primers for TCR Jbeta segments. The table was pulled from immuneACCESS by TCRdb, which kept in-frame rearrangements only. Such tables lose some clones; where checked, under half of the loss comes from unresolved V genes, and the rest has no known cause. The sample has some 150,000 clones on record, roughly four fifths of them singletons. The ten most abundant clones make up more than 4.5% of the sample. Sequencing used PBMCs. The source of these receptors is a woman aged 45-65 years in good health and CMV-seronegative.

The chain is built from TRBV11-3 and TRBJ2-2; 9 nucleotides line up with TRBD1. CDR1 and CDR2 from the germline V gene are SGHNT and YENEEA. The trim removed 6 bases at V and 6 bases at J, leaving 11 bases unmatched. The CDR3 contains 16 residues. This chain's CDR3 is CASRRRQGESAGELFF. The CDR3, as DNA: TGTGCCAGCAGACGTAGACAGGGGGAGTCCGCCGGGGAGCTGTTTTTT.

The chain recombines TRBV9 with TRBJ1-4; tentatively, D is TRBD1 (6 bases). V was clipped by 4 bases and J by 4 bases, with 11 bases between them. Germline V gene sequence: CDR1 SGDLS, CDR2 YYNGEE. The CDR3 is 14 residues long. The CDR3 loop reads CASSRGGVNEKLFF. The CDR3 DNA is TGTGCCAGCAGCCGCGGGGGCGTTAATGAAAAACTGTTTTTT.

V gene TRBV15 combines with J gene TRBJ2-3, with 8 positions matching TRBD2. This CDR3 is built from 15 residues. Trimming cost V 1 base and J 4 bases; bases outside gene matches: 4. The germline gives CDR1 LNHNV, CDR2 YYDKDF (reference sequence). The CDR3 here is CATSRVGGAADTQYF. In DNA, the CDR3 is TGTGCCACCAGCAGAGTCGGGGGGGCGGCAGATACGCAGTATTTT.

The rearrangement uses TRBV5-1 and TRBJ1-2, with D possibly being TRBD1 (6 bases). CDR1 and CDR2 from the germline V gene are SGHRS and YFSETQ. The CDR3 covers 12 residues. V was cut by 3 bases and J by 12 bases, with 15 bases left in between. CDR3 residues: CASSSAGQKHTF. The CDR3 DNA is TGCGCCAGCAGCTCCGCAGGACAGAAACACACCTTC.

The V gene is TRBV5-1, the J gene TRBJ2-5, with 8 positions matching TRBD1. From germline, CDR1 is SGHRS and CDR2 YFSETQ. V was pared by 2 bases and J by 2 bases, with 8 bases of the junction left unmatched. The CDR3 sequence is 16 residues long. The CDR3 sequence is CASSFGQGFSQETQYF. The CDR3 DNA is TGCGCCAGCAGCTTTGGACAGGGTTTTTCTCAAGAGACCCAGTACTTC.

V gene TRBV2 combines with J gene TRBJ1-2, with D perhaps matching TRBD1 (5 bases). From germline, CDR1 is SNHLY and CDR2 FYNNEI. The V and J ends lost 4 bases and 4 bases respectively, with 10 bases between them. CDR3 length equals 13 residues. The CDR3 DNA follows: TGTGCCAGCAGTGCGCTCAGGGTCTATGGCTACACCTTC. Residues: CASSALRVYGYTF.

J is TRBJ2-4 and V is TRBV5-6; D possibly corresponds to TRBD1 (6 bases). Trimming removed 4 bases at V and 5 bases at J, with 13 bases between. This CDR3 has 14 amino acids. Germline V gene data show CDR1 as SGHDT and CDR2 as YYEEEE. The CDR3 sequence is CASSDDYRENIQYF. CDR3 sequence (DNA): TGTGCCAGCAGCGACGATTACAGGGAAAACATTCAGTACTTC.

The gene calls are TRBV7-3 and TRBJ2-3, with 7 bases fitting TRBD2. Germline CDR1 is SGHTA and CDR2 is FQGTGA. The V and J ends lost 0 bases and 3 bases, in that order; junction bases with no gene match: 0. The CDR3 sequence is 14 residues long. CDR3 protein: CASSLTAGTDTQYF. CDR3 coding DNA: TGTGCCAGCAGCTTAACAGCGGGGACAGATACGCAGTATTTT. Combining the CDR3 with reference TRBV7-3 and TRBJ2-3 gives the whole variable domain GAGVSQTPSNKVTEKGKYVELRCDPISGHTALYWYRQSLGQGPEFLIYFQGTGAADDSGLPNDRFFAVRPEGSVSTLKIQRTERGDSAVYLCASSLTAGTDTQYFGPGTRLTVL.

A word on this clone: The sample contains more than one DNA sequence encoding this CDR3. Written as DNA, the CDR3 is TGTGCCAGTAGTATTCAGAAAAACACTGAAGCTTTCTTT. Its translation: CASSIQKNTEAFF. V gene TRBV19 combines with J gene TRBJ1-1; no definite D call. V gave up 3 bases and J gave up 2 bases, with 7 bases separating them. Germline V gives CDR1 LNHDA, CDR2 SQIVND (reference sequence). The length of the CDR3 is 13 residues.

J is TRBJ1-5 and V is TRBV6-1; the D gene is possibly TRBD1 (6 bases). The germline V and J ends were trimmed by 5 bases and 3 bases, with 14 bases remaining between them. The CDR3 totals 15 residues. In germline, CDR1 is MNHNS, CDR2 SASEGT. The CDR3 is CASSNLRGANQPQHF. DNA for the CDR3: TGTGCCAGCAGTAACCTTCGGGGGGCCAATCAGCCCCAGCATTTT.

The rearrangement uses TRBV7-2 and TRBJ2-1; 8 bases map to TRBD1. The length of the CDR3 is 14 residues. V was clipped by 5 bases and J by 3 bases; unmatched bases: 3. Looked up from germline, CDR1 is SGHTA and CDR2 is FQGNSA. The CDR3: CASSAGGYYNEQFF. The CDR3 nucleotides are TGTGCCAGCAGCGCAGGGGGCTACTACAATGAGCAGTTCTTC. The full variable domain, its missing parts supplied by reference TRBV7-2 and TRBJ2-1, is GAGVSQSPSNKVTEKGKDVELRCDPISGHTALYWYRQSLGQGLEFLIYFQGNSAPDKSGLPSDRFSAERTGGSVSTLTIQRTQQEDSAVYLCASSAGGYYNEQFFGPGTRLTVL.

This clone was observed a single time. The V call is TRBV5-7, the J call TRBJ1-4, with unresolved D. TRBV5-7 is sorted into the ORF group, with uncertain function. Trimming removed 2 bases at V and 0 bases at J, with 11 bases between. This CDR3 is built from 16 residues. CDR3 residues: CASSLQRVATNEKLFF. The DNA of the CDR3 is TGTGCCAGCAGCTTACAGAGAGTCGCAACTAATGAAAAACTGTTTTTT.

This sequence joins TRBV4-1 and TRBJ2-7; 7 nucleotides agree with TRBD1. The CDR3 consists of 15 residues. CDR1 and CDR2 (germline): MGHRA, YSYEKL. Trimming at V came to 0 bases and at J to 4 bases, leaving 6 bases not matched to a gene. CDR3 sequence (DNA): TGCGCCAGCAGCCAAGATCTACAGGGGAGATACGAGCAGTACTTC. Its translation is CASSQDLQGRYEQYF.

The rearrangement joins TRBV2 to TRBJ2-2; perhaps TRBD1 as D (6 bases). CDR3 length equals 19 residues. Germline CDR1 reads SNHLY; CDR2 reads FYNNEI. With 2 bases removed from V and 4 bases from J, the gap between germline ends came to 23 bases. The CDR3 protein is CASSEQSGLALRGTGELFF. In DNA form, the CDR3 reads TGTGCCAGCAGTGAACAAAGTGGGCTTGCTCTCAGGGGCACCGGGGAGCTGTTTTTT.

The genes are TRBV6-6 and TRBJ2-5; TRBD1 might be the D (5 bases). V was shortened by 2 bases and J by 5 bases, with 15 bases between the two germline ends. This CDR3 has 15 residues. Germline V lookup: CDR1 MNHNY, CDR2 SVGAGI (reference sequence). The CDR3 is CASSYGSGAWETQYF. CDR3 DNA: TGTGCCAGCAGTTACGGCTCTGGGGCTTGGGAGACCCAGTACTTC.

Only a few counts were recorded for this clone. The rearrangement links TRBV6-5 to TRBJ2-5; D might be TRBD1 (6 bases). The CDR3 loop spans 13 amino acids. Germline CDR1 and CDR2: MNHEY and SVGAGI. Deletions cut 6 bases from V and 1 base from J, with 9 bases between. The CDR3 is CASSRTVQETQYF. CDR3 nucleotide sequence: TGTGCCAGCAGCCGGACAGTCCAAGAGACCCAGTACTTC.

The chain carries TRBV19 and TRBJ2-3, with no clear D. The CDR3 totals 13 residues. Germline V CDR1 and CDR2: LNHDA, SQIVND (reference sequence). The V and J ends lost 3 bases and 4 bases respectively, with 8 bases between them. The CDR3, as DNA: TGTGCCAGTAGTATTCCCTCTGCAGATACGCAGTATTTT. Its protein is CASSIPSADTQYF.

This clone was seen repeatedly, ten times or more. This sequence joins TRBV5-6 and TRBJ2-7; TRBD1 might be the D (6 bases). V lost 4 bases to trimming and J lost 1 base, with 15 bases between them. This CDR3 is built from 15 residues. Germline CDR1 SGHDT, CDR2 YYEEEE. The CDR3 DNA reads as TGTGCCAGCAGCAACCTCAGGGGTGAGTCCTACGAGCAGTACTTC. It specifies CASSNLRGESYEQYF.

The count of this clone is one. The V and J genes are TRBV7-9 and TRBJ1-1; D remains ambiguous. This CDR3 comprises 13 residues. Trimming left V 2 bases short and J 7 bases short, with 11 bases between. From germline, CDR1 is SEHNR and CDR2 FQNEAQ (reference sequence). Written as DNA, the CDR3 is TGTGCCAGCAGCTTAATAGAGGATGGTGAAGCTTTCTTT. It codes for CASSLIEDGEAFF.

J is TRBJ2-1 and V is TRBV19; 12 bases line up with TRBD2. The CDR3 has 15 residues. CDR1 is LNHDA and CDR2 is SQIVND in the germline V gene (reference sequence). Unmatched junction bases numbered 4, after V lost 6 bases and J lost 4 bases. CDR3 residues: CASSQTSGGYNEQFF. CDR3 nucleotide sequence: TGTGCCAGTAGCCAAACTAGCGGGGGGTACAATGAGCAGTTCTTC.

This rearrangement joins TRBV27 to TRBJ2-7; 10 bases are shared with TRBD1. Trimming took 5 bases from V and 1 from J; bases not matched to a gene: 8. The germline V gene has CDR1 MNHEY and CDR2 SMNVEV (reference sequence). This CDR3 region has 16 residues. CDR3 in DNA: TGTGCCAGCAGTCCAGACAGGGGGCGATCGTCCTACGAGCAGTACTTC. Translating gives CASSPDRGRSSYEQYF.